This T cell receptor (beta chain) was retrieved from a study of CD4+ T cells in melanoma. Study results and caveats: In melanoma, neoantigen-specific CD4+ T cells reportedly differed in differentiation state.

This clone appeared once. What it binds is not known. TCRdb keeps only in-frame clones here, not all; method: immunoSEQ multiplex PCR. The data contain about 140,000 clones, about nine tenths of them singletons. V lost 6 bases and J 1 base, leaving 19 bases between the germline ends. Looked up from germline, CDR1 is SGHKS and CDR2 is YYEKEE (reference sequence). The CDR3 is 16 amino acids. The chain carries TRBV5-5 and TRBJ1-1; a weak D match, TRBD1 (5 bases). This TCR was sampled from a human donor with melanoma. CDR3 bases: TGTGCCAGCAACCCGCGATTCGGGGCGGGGAACACTGAAGCTTTCTTT. It yields the protein CASNPRFGAGNTEAFF.